These T cell receptor beta chains were read from a single sample in a study of preoperative IRX-2 immunotherapy in early breast cancer. The data were produced by immunoSEQ multiplex PCR, yet TCRdb's version contains in-frame clones alone and is incomplete. Found here are fewer than 30,000 clones, around 89% of them singletons; the top ten hold 9.8%. Sampling was conducted from a patient treated with IRX-2 immunotherapy. The origin of the receptors is a human donor with breast cancer. CDR3s include the opening cysteine and the closing phenylalanine or tryptophan. A D gene is named only where the DNA matches it firmly. Clone size is given for some rows only: seen once, a few or many times, or a class if the clone is expanded.

V	D	size	J	CDR3	DNA
TRBV7-8	-	-	TRBJ2-7	CASSLDGGSSYEQYF	TGTGCCAGCAGCTTAGACGGGGGCAGCTCCTACGAGCAGTACTTC
TRBV19	TRBD1	once	TRBJ1-1	CASRRQGGTEAFF	TGTGCCAGTAGAAGGCAGGGGGGCACTGAAGCTTTCTTT
TRBV30	-	-	TRBJ2-3	CAWRIQGADTQYF	TGTGCCTGGAGAATCCAGGGAGCGGATACGCAGTATTTT
TRBV7-2	-	-	TRBJ2-3	CASSLIAGAGDTQYF	TGTGCCAGCAGCTTAATTGCGGGGGCAGGAGATACGCAGTATTTT
TRBV18	TRBD1	-	TRBJ2-7	CASSPTGTGTYEQYF	TGTGCCAGCTCACCAACCGGGACAGGTACCTACGAGCAGTACTTC
TRBV30	-	-	TRBJ2-4	CAWRYVVGAKNIQYF	TGTGCCTGGAGATATGTTGTAGGAGCCAAAAACATTCAGTACTTC
TRBV4-1	-	-	TRBJ2-5	CASSQGQEETQYF	TGCGCCAGCAGCCAAGGACAAGAAGAGACCCAGTACTTC
TRBV6-1	-	few	TRBJ1-5	CASNRQSNQPQHF	TGTGCCAGCAACCGACAGAGCAATCAGCCCCAGCATTTT
TRBV15	-	-	TRBJ2-3	CATSRADTQYF	TGTGCCACCAGCAGAGCGGATACGCAGTATTTT
TRBV7-7	TRBD1	-	TRBJ1-6	CASSRDRTTNSPLHF	TGTGCCAGCAGCCGGGACAGGACAACGAATTCACCCCTCCACTTT
TRBV6-6	TRBD2	once	TRBJ2-5	CASRKGREGWETQYF	TGTGCCAGCCGTAAGGGGCGGGAGGGCTGGGAGACCCAGTACTTC
TRBV19	TRBD2	once	TRBJ2-1	CASSIDRAGGYNEQFF	TGTGCCAGTAGTATAGATCGGGCGGGGGGTTACAATGAGCAGTTCTTC
TRBV7-9	TRBD1	-	TRBJ1-2	CASSLDRGSGYTF	TGTGCCAGCAGCTTGGACAGGGGATCTGGCTACACCTTC
TRBV7-2	-	-	TRBJ2-2	CASSLFGNTGELFF	TGTGCCAGCAGCTTGTTTGGAAACACCGGGGAGCTGTTTTTT
TRBV18	-	-	TRBJ2-1	CASSNRQNEQFF	TGTGCCAGCTCAAATCGACAGAATGAGCAGTTCTTC
TRBV27	-	-	TRBJ1-4	CASSLGYQEKLFF	TGTGCCAGCAGTTTAGGTTACCAGGAAAAACTGTTTTTT
TRBV5-1	TRBD1	-	TRBJ1-4	CASSTGTGPEKLFF	TGCGCCAGCAGCACCGGGACAGGGCCTGAAAAACTGTTTTTT
TRBV5-5	-	-	TRBJ2-3	CASSFRAPGDTQYF	TGTGCCAGCAGCTTTAGGGCCCCAGGAGATACGCAGTATTTT
TRBV2	TRBD1	-	TRBJ2-5	CASSERTGGDWETQYF	TGTGCCAGCAGTGAGCGTACAGGGGGTGATTGGGAGACCCAGTACTTC
TRBV5-1	-	-	TRBJ2-1	CASSLAGGVNEQFF	TGCGCCAGCAGCTTGGCGGGCGGGGTCAATGAGCAGTTCTTC
TRBV19	-	-	TRBJ1-5	CASSDGSVGNQPQHF	TGTGCCAGTAGTGATGGTTCAGTCGGCAATCAGCCCCAGCATTTT
TRBV7-2	-	-	TRBJ1-2	CASSAWTENYGYTF	TGTGCCAGCAGCGCCTGGACAGAGAACTATGGCTACACCTTC
TRBV14	-	-	TRBJ1-1	CASSQDWGEAFF	TGTGCCAGCAGCCAAGATTGGGGTGAAGCTTTCTTT
TRBV10-2	-	-	TRBJ2-5	CASSESGGTQYF	TGCGCCAGCAGTGAGTCGGGTGGGACCCAGTACTTC
TRBV10-3	-	-	TRBJ2-1	CAISPTEYSYNEQFF	TGTGCCATCAGCCCGACGGAATACTCCTACAATGAGCAGTTCTTC
TRBV9	TRBD2	-	TRBJ2-3	CASSFGTSGGFSTDTQYF	TGTGCCAGCAGCTTCGGGACTAGCGGGGGCTTTAGCACAGATACGCAGTATTTT
TRBV25-1	TRBD1	-	TRBJ2-7	CASSVVRGLNYEQYF	TGTGCCAGCAGTGTGGTAAGGGGGCTAAACTACGAGCAGTACTTC
TRBV5-5	TRBD1	-	TRBJ1-5	CASSPGTGNNQPQHF	TGTGCCAGCAGCCCCGGGACAGGGAACAATCAGCCCCAGCATTTT
TRBV2	TRBD2	once	TRBJ2-7	CASSDRLAGEQYF	TGTGCCAGCAGTGACCGACTAGCGGGGGAGCAGTACTTC
TRBV6-4	TRBD1	-	TRBJ1-5	CASPTGGGQPQHF	TGTGCCAGCCCTACAGGGGGAGGTCAGCCCCAGCATTTT
TRBV6-5	-	-	TRBJ1-2	CASSYSLRDSYGYTF	TGTGCCAGCAGTTACTCCCTCCGTGACAGCTATGGCTACACCTTC
TRBV7-2	TRBD2	-	TRBJ2-5	CASRGTSGRRETQYF	TGTGCCAGCAGAGGGACTAGCGGGAGGCGGGAGACCCAGTACTTC
TRBV28	-	-	TRBJ1-5	CASSLPGYGQPQHF	TGTGCCAGCAGTTTACCCGGGTATGGTCAGCCCCAGCATTTT
TRBV6-5	TRBD1	-	TRBJ1-6	CASSPGQANSPLHF	TGTGCCAGCAGCCCGGGACAGGCTAATTCACCCCTCCACTTT
TRBV5-1	-	-	TRBJ2-1	CASSSPGVYNEQFF	TGCGCCAGCAGCTCCCCGGGGGTCTACAATGAGCAGTTCTTC
TRBV5-1	-	-	TRBJ1-2	CASSLGGYGYTF	TGCGCCAGCAGCTTGGGGGGTTATGGCTACACCTTC
TRBV11-2	-	-	TRBJ2-7	CASSLGRERGEQYF	TGTGCCAGCAGCTTAGGCCGGGAGAGGGGCGAGCAGTACTTC
TRBV9	TRBD1	-	TRBJ2-3	CASSGRQGPDTQYF	TGTGCCAGCAGCGGACGACAGGGTCCAGATACGCAGTATTTT
TRBV11-3	-	-	TRBJ1-4	CATGRSPNEKLFF	TGTGCCACCGGACGGAGTCCGAATGAAAAACTGTTTTTT
TRBV9	-	-	TRBJ2-1	CASSVATSGGPHEQFF	TGTGCCAGCAGCGTAGCTACTTCCGGGGGGCCCCATGAGCAGTTCTTC
TRBV5-5	TRBD2	-	TRBJ2-7	CASSSRTSGSHEQYF	TGTGCCAGCAGCTCCCGGACTAGCGGGAGTCACGAGCAGTACTTC
TRBV28	TRBD1	-	TRBJ2-1	CASAQGARNEQFF	TGTGCCAGCGCTCAGGGGGCGCGCAATGAGCAGTTCTTC
TRBV9	-	-	TRBJ1-6	CASAPPGSSYNSPLHF	TGTGCCAGCGCTCCGCCGGGAAGCTCCTATAATTCACCCCTCCACTTT
TRBV30	-	-	TRBJ2-3	CAWAGSSTDTQYF	TGTGCCTGGGCGGGGTCTAGCACAGATACGCAGTATTTT
TRBV2	TRBD1	-	TRBJ2-5	CASSERGQATVPQYF	TGTGCCAGCAGTGAAAGGGGACAGGCAACGGTGCCCCAGTACTTC
TRBV11-2	-	-	TRBJ2-6	CASSPKEGPISGANVLTF	TGTGCCAGCAGCCCCAAGGAGGGGCCGATCTCTGGGGCCAACGTCCTGACTTTC
TRBV9	-	-	TRBJ1-3	CASNTIYF	TGTGCCAGCAACACCATATATTTT
TRBV5-1	-	-	TRBJ2-3	CASRGYPASTDTQYF	TGCGCCAGCAGGGGTTACCCGGCAAGCACAGATACGCAGTATTTT
TRBV5-1	-	few	TRBJ2-2	CASSLNPRLATTRNTGELFF	TGCGCCAGCAGCTTGAACCCTCGACTTGCTACTACCCGAAACACCGGGGAGCTGTTTTTT
TRBV25-1	TRBD1	-	TRBJ2-1	CASSATGTGTNEQFF	TGTGCCAGCAGTGCAACCGGGACAGGGACCAATGAGCAGTTCTTC
TRBV28	-	-	TRBJ2-3	CASSLLTASTDTQYF	TGTGCCAGCAGTTTATTGACGGCGAGCACAGATACGCAGTATTTT
TRBV4-1	-	few	TRBJ1-5	CASSHAGGMNQPQHF	TGCGCCAGCAGCCACGCCGGGGGTATGAATCAGCCCCAGCATTTT
TRBV6-5	-	-	TRBJ1-5	CASSYLGKDQPQHF	TGTGCCAGCAGTTACTTGGGTAAGGATCAGCCCCAGCATTTT
TRBV6-1	-	-	TRBJ2-3	CASSEMGSSTDTQYF	TGTGCCAGCAGTGAAATGGGATCTAGCACAGATACGCAGTATTTT
TRBV30	-	-	TRBJ2-7	CAWSGIQSLSYEQYF	TGTGCCTGGAGTGGGATCCAGTCCCTCTCCTACGAGCAGTACTTC
TRBV27	-	-	TRBJ1-5	CASSYKSNQPQHF	TGTGCCAGCAGCTACAAATCCAATCAGCCCCAGCATTTT